The 18 T cell receptor beta chains below come from one sample, sequenced in a study of T cells in Graves' hyperthyroidism and ophthalmopathy. Amplification of TCR beta CDR3 regions was performed using RNA transcripts as template. First-round RT-PCR with HTBI primers amplified the TCR CDR3 region. A single record per CDR3 protein comes from TCRdb applying MiXCR to the multiplex PCR reads. This sample has over 450,000 distinct CDR3 sequences, with 17% found just once. Material for sequencing was blood. Source of these receptors: a woman under 30 with Graves' ophthalmopathy.

The table lists this clonotype with many counts. The rearrangement joins TRBV6-1 to TRBJ1-5; D unclear. The V gene's germline CDR1 is MNHNS and CDR2 SASEGT. Trimming removed 3 bases from V and 1 base from J, with 10 bases in between. The CDR3 is made up of 15 amino acids. CDR3 protein: CASSEVGRSNQPQHF. CDR3 DNA sequence: TGTGCCAGCAGTGAGGTCGGACGGAGCAATCAGCCCCAGCATTTT.

A note on this clonotype: One end of the junction fails to match germline, which may point to a read error. This chain connects TRBV27 to TRBJ2-3, with D uncertain. The CDR3 consists of 13 residues. The germline V gene has CDR1 MNHEY and CDR2 SMNVEV (reference sequence). The DNA of the CDR3 is TGTGCCAGCAGTAACGGGTTGGCAGATATGCAGTATTTT. This encodes CASSNGLADMQYF.

This clonotype was seen a few times. The chain couples TRBV19 to TRBJ2-7; 7 nucleotides align to TRBD1. Germline CDR1 is LNHDA and CDR2 is SQIVND (reference sequence). The ends lost 2 bases at V and 5 bases at J; junction bases unmatched: 3. CDR3 length equals 13 residues. The CDR3 sequence is CASSIRDRDEQYF. In nucleotides, the CDR3 is TGTGCCAGTAGTATACGAGACAGGGACGAGCAGTACTTC.

This clonotype occurred many times. The V and J genes are TRBV28 and TRBJ1-3; no firm D call. V gave up 5 bases and J gave up 4 bases, with 15 bases separating them. CDR3 size: 15 residues. Germline V gene lookup returns CDR1 MDHEN and CDR2 SYDVKM. The CDR3 DNA reads TGTGCCAGCAGTCCCCCTCCAGTGGCAGGAAACACCATATATTTT. Translating it yields CASSPPPVAGNTIYF.

This clonotype was recorded once. V is TRBV28 and J is TRBJ2-3, with 9 bases that match TRBD1. This CDR3 has 18 residues. Germline trimming cut 5 bases from V and 2 bases from J; bases unmatched to any gene: 14. Germline V gene data show CDR1 as MDHEN and CDR2 as SYDVKM. This CDR3 reads CASSTPHHRDRDTDTQYF. In DNA form, the CDR3 reads TGTGCCAGCAGTACCCCCCACCACCGGGACAGGGACACAGATACGCAGTATTTT.

This clonotype was detected only a few times. The V call is TRBV29-1, the J call TRBJ1-4, with D possibly being TRBD1 (5 bases). Germline CDR1 reads SQVTM; CDR2 reads ANQGSEA. This CDR3 has 14 residues. Deletions cut 5 bases from V and 2 bases from J, with 12 bases between. CDR3 sequence reads: CSVHVGGTNEKLFF. The CDR3 nucleotides read TGCAGCGTTCACGTGGGGGGGACTAATGAAAAACTGTTTTTT.

Regarding this clonotype: Being one base from a much bigger clone, this may be a read error. The CDR3 DNA reads as TGTGCCAGCAGCCAGACACGGGGGGGCCCCTACAATGAGCAGTTCTTC. Its protein product is CASSQTRGGPYNEQFF. V is TRBV7-2 and J is TRBJ2-1, with 8 bases identical to TRBD2. The germline gives CDR1 SGHTA, CDR2 FQGNSA. V gave up 5 bases and J gave up 2 bases; unmatched junction bases: 8. The CDR3 covers 16 residues.

Details on this clonotype: Just one base apart from a much larger clone, this may be a read error. V and J are TRBV6-1 and TRBJ2-7, with TRBD1 identical over 9 bases. Germline V gives CDR1 MNHNS, CDR2 SASEGT. The CDR3 has 13 amino acids. This CDR3 is CAGRGQGVREQYF. CDR3 bases: TGTGCCGGCAGGGGACAGGGAGTGCGGGAGCAGTACTTC.

A remark on this clonotype: This CDR3 is missing its conserved last phenylalanine or tryptophan, likely due to a read error. The genes are TRBV10-1 and TRBJ2-5; no clear D. The germline V and J ends were trimmed by 4 bases and 7 bases, with 13 bases remaining between them. Germline V lookup: CDR1 WNHNN, CDR2 SYGVQD (reference sequence). The CDR3 sequence is 13 residues long. CDR3 in amino acids: CASSGRLTGTQYL. CDR3 bases: TGCGCCAGCAGTGGACGTCTAACGGGGACCCAGTACCTC.

This clonotype occurred a few times. The chain employs TRBV12-3 or TRBV12-4 and TRBJ2-3, with D perhaps TRBD2 (5 bases). V dropped 2 bases and J dropped 1 base, with 19 bases sitting between them. This CDR3 has 18 residues. The CDR3 DNA reads as TGTGCCAGCAGTTTAAGTTATACTAGAACAATTCGCACAGATACGCAGTATTTT. It encodes CASSLSYTRTIRTDTQYF.

This chain uses TRBV28 with TRBJ1-1; TRBD1 is a possible D gene (6 bases). The V end was cut by 2 bases, the J end by 6 bases, with 16 bases between. CDR1 and CDR2 from the germline V gene are MDHEN and SYDVKM. There are 15 residues in the CDR3. The CDR3 sequence is CASSLSGGRAAEAFF. Here the CDR3 DNA reads TGTGCCAGCAGTTTAAGCGGGGGGCGGGCGGCTGAAGCTTTCTTT.

This clonotype was counted many times. The V call is TRBV18, the J call TRBJ1-2; D is undetermined. This CDR3 spans 14 amino acids. Per the germline V gene, CDR1 is KGHSH and CDR2 is LQKENI. The germline V and J ends were trimmed by 6 bases and 6 bases, with 17 bases remaining between them. The CDR3 region has the DNA TGTGCCAGCTCTCCCGCGGCCCCCCGGGATGGCTACACCTTC. Amino acids: CASSPAAPRDGYTF.

This clonotype showed up just a few times. This chain connects TRBV7-3 to TRBJ2-6, with TRBD1 as a possible D gene (6 bases). The germline V and J ends were trimmed by 4 bases and 0 bases, with 16 bases remaining between them. This CDR3 has 18 residues. Germline CDR1 SGHTA, CDR2 FQGTGA. CDR3 in amino acids: CASSSRTQGSSGANVLTF. The DNA for the CDR3 is TGTGCCAGCAGCTCAAGGACGCAGGGGAGCTCTGGGGCCAACGTCCTGACTTTC.

This clonotype was counted at least ten times. The chain has TRBV6-1 and TRBJ1-2; D uncertain. The CDR3 length is 13 residues. Germline V gene data show CDR1 as MNHNS and CDR2 as SASEGT. Trimming cost V 3 bases and J 4 bases, with 9 bases left between them. The CDR3: CASSDTGSYGYTF. The CDR3 DNA follows: TGTGCCAGCAGTGACACGGGATCCTATGGCTACACCTTC.

The gene calls are TRBV15 and TRBJ2-2; D not resolved. The length of the CDR3 is 18 residues. With 3 bases removed from V and 1 base from J, the gap between germline ends came to 18 bases. CDR1 LNHNV and CDR2 YYDKDF come from the germline V gene (reference sequence). The CDR3: CATSRVFPVALNTGELFF. In DNA form, the CDR3 reads TGTGCCACCAGCAGGGTTTTCCCGGTTGCCCTGAACACCGGGGAGCTGTTTTTT.

V is TRBV19 and J is TRBJ1-1; D is ambiguous. The CDR3 length is 14 residues. Trimming took 5 bases from V and 4 from J, leaving 14 bases between them. Germline-derived CDR1 and CDR2 are LNHDA and SQIVND (reference sequence). The chain's CDR3 is CASSWGVEGTEAFF. CDR3 nucleotides: TGTGCCAGTAGTTGGGGTGTGGAGGGCACTGAAGCTTTCTTT. The full variable domain, completed using reference TRBV19 and TRBJ1-1, is DGGITQSPKYLFRKEGQNVTLSCEQNLNHDAMYWYRQDPGQGLRLIYYSQIVNDFQKGDIAEGYSVSREKKESFPLTVTSAQKNPTAFYLCASSWGVEGTEAFFGQGTRLTVV.

The table lists this clonotype with a few counts. The chain has TRBV20-1 and TRBJ1-3, with D possibly being TRBD1 (5 bases). Germline-derived CDR1 and CDR2 are DFQATT and SNEGSKA (reference sequence). V was pared by 5 bases and J by 0 bases, with 8 bases between. The CDR3 spans 13 residues. CDR3 nucleotide sequence: TGCAGTGCTCGCGGGGGCTCTGGAAACACCATATATTTT. Translation gives CSARGGSGNTIYF.

This clonotype was counted only a few times. This chain uses TRBV28 with TRBJ2-3; 9 nucleotides align to TRBD1. In germline, CDR1 is MDHEN, CDR2 SYDVKM. V lost 5 bases, J lost 0 bases, and 9 bases stayed unmatched. This CDR3 is 17 amino acids long. The CDR3 is CASSIRDRAISTDTQYF. DNA of the CDR3: TGTGCCAGCAGTATAAGGGACAGGGCTATCAGCACAGATACGCAGTATTTT.